This record covers a single TCR beta chain. Its antigen is still unknown. Treatment reported: approximately nine-day PBMC culture with coronavirus spike peptide pools or control peptides (ViraFEST assay). Before the COVID-19 pandemic (2011-2018), CD4+ T cells were obtained from the unexposed donor. With the Oncomine TCR Beta short-read assay, DNA from cultured CD4+ T cells was sequenced. In TCRdb, the PCR reads were re-called with MiXCR into one record per CDR3 protein. The data contain about 9,000 distinct CDR3 sequences, around half of them seen just once; the ten biggest clones take up 17%. The CDR3 is 14 amino acids. V was shortened by 3 bases and J by 6 bases, with 17 bases between the two germline ends. CDR1 and CDR2 from the germline V gene are DFQATT and SNEGSKA (reference sequence). This sample is part of a study of vaccination and CD4 T cells after COVID-19.

The J gene is TRBJ1-1, the V gene TRBV20-1; TRBD1 is a possible D gene (5 bases). Sequencing was carried out using CD4+ T cells from blood, cultured in vitro. The clonotype comes from a human donor in good health. For the CDR3, the DNA is TGCAGTGCTAGGTCTGGACGGCCGGGGCCTGAAGCTTTCTTT. This codes for CSARSGRPGPEAFF.